The text below deals with one T cell receptor beta chain. Here immunoSEQ multiplex PCR was the method, and the copy in TCRdb shows in-frame clones only, minus some. The table lists about 130,000 clones, more than 85% of them singletons, with 1.5% to 2% in the top ten. This specimen comes from a study of control samples from healthy donors and cancer patients. CDR3 length equals 18 residues. The clonotype comes from a man aged 50-60 years with head and neck cancer. This chain links TRBV21-1 with TRBJ2-1; the listed D gene, TRBD1, was not tested against the DNA. TRBV21-1 is labeled a pseudogene. Specimen: PBMCs. The CDR3 region is CASSKVSWDRLAYNEQFF. DNA of the CDR3: TGTGCCAGCAGCAAAGTATCTTGGGACAGACTAGCCTACAATGAGCAGTTCTTC.